Listed here are 12 T cell receptor beta chains from one sample, sequenced in a study of blood T cells in healthy people across ages. The use of a sample-barcoded 5' primer and a J-beta primer mix characterized a second PCR of roughly 7 to 12 cycles. TCRdb re-called the 5' RACE reads with MiXCR, one entry per CDR3 protein. The sample holds 650,000 to 1,000,000 distinct CDR3 sequences, around 34% seen once. Sequencing was carried out using blood. These receptors came from a man younger than 30 in good health.

The chain is built from TRBV29-1 and TRBJ1-1, with TRBD1 as a possible D gene (6 bases). The germline V gene has CDR1 SQVTM and CDR2 ANQGSEA. V was trimmed by 6 bases and J by 10 bases, leaving 18 bases between them. The CDR3 is made up of 12 amino acids. The CDR3 region is CSVERKWGPAFF. The CDR3 DNA reads as TGCAGCGTGGAGCGAAAATGGGGGCCAGCTTTCTTT. Variable domain in full (rest from reference TRBV29-1 and TRBJ1-1): SAVISQKPSRDICQRGTSLTIQCQVDSQVTMMFWYRQQPGQSLTLIATANQGSEATYESGFVIDKFPISRPNLTFSTLTVSNMSPEDSSIYLCSVERKWGPAFFGQGTRLTVV.

V and J are TRBV7-2 and TRBJ1-2; 10 bases match TRBD1. This CDR3 region has 16 residues. V dropped 5 bases and J dropped 2; count of bases not matched to a gene: 8. Per the germline V gene, CDR1 is SGHTA and CDR2 is FQGNSA. CDR3 loop: CASSPAGQGVNYGYTF. The CDR3 coding sequence is TGTGCCAGCAGCCCCGCAGGACAGGGGGTAAACTATGGCTACACCTTC.

This chain connects TRBV6-1 to TRBJ2-2; the D is unclear. This CDR3 comprises 13 residues. Trimming removed 2 bases at V and 4 bases at J, with 5 bases between. The germline V gene has CDR1 MNHNS and CDR2 SASEGT. In nucleotides, the CDR3 is TGTGCCAGCAGTGAAACGGGCACCGGGGAGCTGTTTTTT. Translating gives CASSETGTGELFF.

This clonotype was counted only a few times. The chain is built from TRBV24-1 and TRBJ2-5; 10 positions agree with TRBD1. Per the germline V gene, CDR1 is KGHDR and CDR2 is SFDVKD. V lost 5 bases to trimming and J lost 4 bases; unmatched junction nucleotides: 6. The CDR3 sequence is 15 residues long. CDR3 DNA sequence: TGTGCCACCAGTGGGGGACAGGGGTTCGGAGAGACCCAGTACTTC. Protein sequence: CATSGGQGFGETQYF.

For this clonotype: At one boundary the junction diverges from the germline segment, which might be a read error. The chain couples TRBV7-2 to TRBJ2-3; weak D call: TRBD1 (5 bases). Germline V gives CDR1 SGHTA, CDR2 FQGNSA. The CDR3 is made up of 15 amino acids. CDR3 DNA: TGTGCCAGCAGCTTAGCGCGGACGATGACAGATACGCGGTATTTT. It specifies CASSLARTMTDTRYF.

The rearrangement joins TRBV7-2 to TRBJ2-2; D is ambiguous. The length of the CDR3 is 14 residues. V lost 5 bases and J 4 bases, leaving 11 bases between the germline ends. CDR1 is SGHTA and CDR2 is FQGNSA in the germline V gene. Written as DNA, the CDR3 is TGTGCCAGCAGCCTACGACATCCCACCGGGGAGCTGTTTTTT. Translating gives CASSLRHPTGELFF.

This clonotype was observed a handful of times. This chain links TRBV4-3 with TRBJ2-1, with 12 bases identical to TRBD2. Germline-derived CDR1 and CDR2 are LGHNA and YSLEER. The CDR3 consists of 18 residues. V dropped 4 bases and J dropped 8; count of bases not matched to a gene: 15. CDR3 sequence (DNA): TGCGCCAGCAGCCCCTATCCCGGGCTAGCGGGGGGGAACGATGAGCAGTTCTTC. Encoded protein: CASSPYPGLAGGNDEQFF.

The chain is built from TRBV15 and TRBJ2-7, with TRBD1 matching over 8 bases. CDR1 is LNHNV, CDR2 YYDKDF, per germline (reference sequence). This CDR3 is 13 amino acids long. The ends lost 4 bases at V and 4 bases at J; junction bases unmatched: 3. The CDR3 sequence is CATSKDRGYEQYF. The CDR3 region has the DNA TGTGCCACCAGCAAAGACAGGGGTTACGAGCAGTACTTC.

On this clonotype: A single base separates this from a much larger clone, so it may be a read error. V gene TRBV12-3 or TRBV12-4 combines with J gene TRBJ2-1; a weak D match, TRBD2 (5 bases). The CDR3 totals 11 residues. Deletions cut 3 bases from V and 10 bases from J, with 7 bases between. CDR3 protein: CASSLWREQFF. For the CDR3, the DNA is TGTGCCAGCAGTTTGTGGAGGGAGCAGTTCTTC.

This clonotype was counted only a few times. The chain carries TRBV5-1 and TRBJ2-3; weak D call: TRBD2 (6 bases). CDR3 length: 15 amino acids. The germline gives CDR1 SGHRS, CDR2 YFSETQ. V lost 6 bases, J lost 2 bases, and 16 bases lay in between. CDR3 sequence: CASNPRRGITDTQYF. CDR3 in DNA: TGCGCCAGCAACCCGAGGAGGGGAATCACAGATACGCAGTATTTT.

The V gene is TRBV7-9, the J gene TRBJ1-1, with D unclear. The V and J ends lost 6 bases and 8 bases respectively, with 13 bases between them. From germline, CDR1 is SEHNR and CDR2 FQNEAQ (reference sequence). CDR3 length equals 12 residues. CDR3 bases: TGTGCCAGCAGTCTAAGGACCGAGGAAGCTTTCTTT. It encodes CASSLRTEEAFF.

The rearrangement joins TRBV7-6 to TRBJ2-5; D call uncertain. The CDR3 length is 13 residues. V dropped 5 bases and J dropped 3 bases, with 10 bases sitting between them. From germline, CDR1 is SGHVS and CDR2 FNYEAQ. In DNA form, the CDR3 reads TGTGCCAGCAGCGTCTCTGAAGAAGAGACCCAGTACTTC. Translated: CASSVSEEETQYF.